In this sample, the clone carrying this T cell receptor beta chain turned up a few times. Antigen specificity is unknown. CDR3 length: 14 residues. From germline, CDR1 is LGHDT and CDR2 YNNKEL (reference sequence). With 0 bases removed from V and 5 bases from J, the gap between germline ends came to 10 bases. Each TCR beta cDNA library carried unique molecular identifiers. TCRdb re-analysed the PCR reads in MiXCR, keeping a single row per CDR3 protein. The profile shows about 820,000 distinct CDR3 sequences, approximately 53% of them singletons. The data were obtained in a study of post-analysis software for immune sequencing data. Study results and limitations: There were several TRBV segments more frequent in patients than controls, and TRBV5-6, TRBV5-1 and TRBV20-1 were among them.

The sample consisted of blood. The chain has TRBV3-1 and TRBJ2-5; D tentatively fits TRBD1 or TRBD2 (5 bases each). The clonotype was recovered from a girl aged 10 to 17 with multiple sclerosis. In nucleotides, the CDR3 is TGTGCCAGCAGCCAAGATGGGGGTGGGGAGACCCAGTACTTC. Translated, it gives CASSQDGGGETQYF.